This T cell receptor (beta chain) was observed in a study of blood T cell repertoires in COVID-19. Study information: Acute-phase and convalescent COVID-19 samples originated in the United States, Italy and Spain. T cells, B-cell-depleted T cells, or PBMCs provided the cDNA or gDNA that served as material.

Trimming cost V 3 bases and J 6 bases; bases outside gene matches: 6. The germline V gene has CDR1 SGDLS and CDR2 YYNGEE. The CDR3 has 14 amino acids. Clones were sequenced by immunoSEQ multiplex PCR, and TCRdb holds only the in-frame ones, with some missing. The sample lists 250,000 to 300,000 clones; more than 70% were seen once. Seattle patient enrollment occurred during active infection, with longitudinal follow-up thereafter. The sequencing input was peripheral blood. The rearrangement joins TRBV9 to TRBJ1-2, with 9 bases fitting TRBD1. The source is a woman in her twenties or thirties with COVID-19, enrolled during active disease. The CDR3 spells CASSATGGADGYTF. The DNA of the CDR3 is TGTGCCAGCAGCGCCACAGGGGGCGCAGATGGCTACACCTTC.